The rows below give T cell receptor beta chains drawn from one sample of a study of shared clonotypes between healthy human individuals. The assay was immunoSEQ multiplex PCR, and TCRdb's table has in-frame clones only and misses some. The repertoire holds approximately 1,500,000 clones, with approximately 96% as singletons. The sample consisted of naive CD4+ T cells sorted from blood. The source of these receptors is a man aged 30 to 45 in good health. Each CDR3 is given with its conserved first and last residue. Fields, in order: D gene, clone size, V gene, J gene, CDR3 DNA, CDR3 protein. D genes are given only for firm matches. Clone size is stated in some rows and not others, as once, few, many or a class when expanded.

TRBD1	NA	TRBV28	TRBJ1-5	TGTGCCAGCAGTGCCCGCGGACAGGGTCATCAGCCCCAGCATTTT	CASSARGQGHQPQHF
NA	NA	TRBV6-6	TRBJ2-1	TGTGCCAGCATAGGGGACTCCTACAATGAGCAGTTCTTC	CASIGDSYNEQFF
TRBD1	NA	TRBV30	TRBJ1-3	TGTGCCTGGAGTGGAGGGGACAGGGAGCGCTCTGGAAACACCATATATTTT	CAWSGGDRERSGNTIYF
NA	NA	TRBV6-1	TRBJ1-5	TGTGCCAGCAGTGACAGGGGTCAGCCCCAGCATTTT	CASSDRGQPQHF
TRBD1	NA	TRBV10-3	TRBJ2-7	TGTGCCATCAGTGAGGGACAGGGGGCATACGAGCAGTACTTC	CAISEGQGAYEQYF
NA	NA	TRBV13	TRBJ2-7	TGTGCCAGCAGCTTAGGAGGGGACGGACTCTACGAGCAGTACTTC	CASSLGGDGLYEQYF
NA	NA	TRBV27	TRBJ2-7	TGTGCCAGCAGTTTAGGGGTACTATCCAGCCCTAACGAGCAGTACTTC	CASSLGVLSSPNEQYF
NA	NA	TRBV6-5	TRBJ1-3	TGTGCCAGCAGTTACTCGATTACAGGGGGAAACACCATATATTTT	CASSYSITGGNTIYF
TRBD2	NA	TRBV7-9	TRBJ2-6	TGTGCCAGCAGCTGGGGGACTAGTGCTGGGGCCAACGTCCTGACTTTC	CASSWGTSAGANVLTF
NA	NA	TRBV10-3	TRBJ2-3	TGTGCCATCAGCCAGTGGGGTGATACGCAGTATTTT	CAISQWGDTQYF
TRBD2	NA	TRBV28	TRBJ2-1	TGTGCCAGCAGTGGGAGGGTACATGAGCAGTTCTTC	CASSGRVHEQFF
NA	NA	TRBV11-2	TRBJ2-2	TGTGCCAGCAGCTTAAGTTCGGGCGGGGAGCTGTTTTTT	CASSLSSGGELFF
NA	NA	TRBV5-4	TRBJ2-3	TGTGCCAGCAGCCCCCCCGAGGCAGGTACGACAGATACGCAGTATTTT	CASSPPEAGTTDTQYF
NA	once	TRBV11-2	TRBJ2-2	TGTGCCAGCAGCTTACAACGTAGGGGGGAGCTGTTTTTT	CASSLQRRGELFF
TRBD2	once	TRBV5-1	TRBJ2-5	TGCGCCAGCACTACTAGCGGGAGAGGGGGGTTAGAGACCCAGTACTTC	CASTTSGRGGLETQYF
NA	NA	TRBV19	TRBJ1-1	TGTGCCAGTAGTATTCGGTGGGGGACCTACACTGAAGCTTTCTTT	CASSIRWGTYTEAFF
NA	NA	TRBV6-1	TRBJ2-1	TGTGCCAGCACAGACCAACCGGTTCGAGAGCAGTTCTTC	CASTDQPVREQFF
TRBD1	NA	TRBV28	TRBJ1-5	TGTGCCAGCAGTCCCGGGACAGGCAATCAGCCCCAGCATTTT	CASSPGTGNQPQHF
NA	NA	TRBV10-3	TRBJ2-3	TGTGCCATCAGAGAACTTAACACAGATACGCAGTATTTT	CAIRELNTDTQYF
NA	NA	TRBV21-1	TRBJ1-2	TGTGCCAGCAGCAAAGTTCGGATTATTGGCTACACCTTC	CASSKVRIIGYTF
NA	many	TRBV19	TRBJ2-7	TGTGCCAGTAGTCGCCAGCCTTCCTACGAGCAGTACTTC	CASSRQPSYEQYF
NA	NA	TRBV11-2	TRBJ2-7	TGTGCCAGCAGCCAACCCTTTTACGAGCAGTACTTC	CASSQPFYEQYF
NA	NA	TRBV28	TRBJ2-7	TGTGCCAGCAGTTTACCAGGGGTGGTTGAGCAGTACTTC	CASSLPGVVEQYF